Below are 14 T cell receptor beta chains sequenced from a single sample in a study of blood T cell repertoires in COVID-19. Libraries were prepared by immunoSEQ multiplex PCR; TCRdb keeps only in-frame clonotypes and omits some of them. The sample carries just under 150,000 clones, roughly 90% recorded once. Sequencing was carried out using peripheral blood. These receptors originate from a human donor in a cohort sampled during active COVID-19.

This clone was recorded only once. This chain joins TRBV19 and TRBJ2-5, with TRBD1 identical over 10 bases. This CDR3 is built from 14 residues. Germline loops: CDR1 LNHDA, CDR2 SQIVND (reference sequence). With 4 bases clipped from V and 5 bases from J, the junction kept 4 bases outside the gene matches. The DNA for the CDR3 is TGTGCCAGTAGTACGCCGGGACAGGGGGAGACCCAGTACTTC. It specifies CASSTPGQGETQYF.

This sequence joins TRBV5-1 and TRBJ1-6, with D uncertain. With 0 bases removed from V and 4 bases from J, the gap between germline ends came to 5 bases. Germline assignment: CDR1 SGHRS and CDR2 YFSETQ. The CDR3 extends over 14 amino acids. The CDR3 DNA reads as TGCGCCAGCAGCTTGGGGGAGTATAATTCACCCCTCCACTTT. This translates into CASSLGEYNSPLHF.

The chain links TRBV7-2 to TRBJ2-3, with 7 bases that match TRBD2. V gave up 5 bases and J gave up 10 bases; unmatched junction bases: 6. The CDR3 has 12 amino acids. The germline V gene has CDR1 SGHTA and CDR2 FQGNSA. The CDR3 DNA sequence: TGTGCCAGCAGCCAGGGACTATCGGCGCAGTATTTT. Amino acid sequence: CASSQGLSAQYF.

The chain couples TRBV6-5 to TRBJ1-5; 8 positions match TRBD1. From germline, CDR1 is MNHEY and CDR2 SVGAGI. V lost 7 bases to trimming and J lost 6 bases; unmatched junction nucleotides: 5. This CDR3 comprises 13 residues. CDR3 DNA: TGTGCCAGCATCGTACAGGGGGGTCAGCCCCAGCATTTT. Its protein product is CASIVQGGQPQHF.

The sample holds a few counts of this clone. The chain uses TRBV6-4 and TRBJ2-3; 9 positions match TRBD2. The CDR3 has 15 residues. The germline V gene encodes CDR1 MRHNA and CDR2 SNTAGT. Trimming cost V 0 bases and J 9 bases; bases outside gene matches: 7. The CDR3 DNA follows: TGTGCCAGCAGTGACTCGATGGCTAGCGGGGCCACGCAGTATTTT. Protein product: CASSDSMASGATQYF.

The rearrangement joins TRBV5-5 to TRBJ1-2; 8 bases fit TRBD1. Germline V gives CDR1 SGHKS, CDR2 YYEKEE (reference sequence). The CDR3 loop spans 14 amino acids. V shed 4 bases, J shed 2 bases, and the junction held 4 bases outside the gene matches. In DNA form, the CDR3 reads TGTGCCAGCAGCCCGGGACAGGTCAACTATGGCTACACCTTC. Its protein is CASSPGQVNYGYTF.

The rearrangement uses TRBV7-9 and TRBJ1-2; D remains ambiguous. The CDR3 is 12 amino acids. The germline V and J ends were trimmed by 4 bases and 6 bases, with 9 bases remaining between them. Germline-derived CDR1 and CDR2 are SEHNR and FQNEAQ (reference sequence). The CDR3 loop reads CASSYHSNGYTF. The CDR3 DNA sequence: TGTGCCAGCAGCTACCACTCGAATGGCTACACCTTC. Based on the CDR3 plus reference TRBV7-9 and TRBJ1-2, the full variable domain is DTGVSQNPRHKITKRGQNVTFRCDPISEHNRLYWYRQTLGQGPEFLTYFQNEAQLEKSRLLSDRFSAERPKGSFSTLEIQRTEQGDSAMYLCASSYHSNGYTFGSGTRLTVV.

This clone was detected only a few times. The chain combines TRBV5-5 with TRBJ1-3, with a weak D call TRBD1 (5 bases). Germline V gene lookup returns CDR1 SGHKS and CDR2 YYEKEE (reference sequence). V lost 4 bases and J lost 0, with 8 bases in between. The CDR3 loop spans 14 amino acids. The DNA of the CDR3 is TGTGCCAGCAGCCGGGGGTCCTCTGGAAACACCATATATTTT. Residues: CASSRGSSGNTIYF.

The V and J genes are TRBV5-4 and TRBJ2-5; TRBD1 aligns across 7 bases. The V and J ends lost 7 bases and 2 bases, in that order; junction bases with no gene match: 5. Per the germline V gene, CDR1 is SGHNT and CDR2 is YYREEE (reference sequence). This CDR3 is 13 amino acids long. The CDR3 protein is CASGQGEQETQYF. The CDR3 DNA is TGTGCCAGCGGCCAGGGGGAACAAGAGACCCAGTACTTC.

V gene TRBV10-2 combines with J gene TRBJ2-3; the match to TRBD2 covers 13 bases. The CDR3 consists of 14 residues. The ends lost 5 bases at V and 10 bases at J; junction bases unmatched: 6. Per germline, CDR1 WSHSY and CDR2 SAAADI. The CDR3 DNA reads TGCGCCAGCAGTACTAGCGGGGGGGAAACTCCGCAGTATTTT. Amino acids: CASSTSGGETPQYF.

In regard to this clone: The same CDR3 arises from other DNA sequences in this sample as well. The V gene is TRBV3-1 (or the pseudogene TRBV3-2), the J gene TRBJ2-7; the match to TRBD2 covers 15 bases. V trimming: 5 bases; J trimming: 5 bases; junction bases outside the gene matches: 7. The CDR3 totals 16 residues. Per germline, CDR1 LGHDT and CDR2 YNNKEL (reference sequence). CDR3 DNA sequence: TGTGCCAGCAGCACCCGGACTAGCGGGGGGGAGGACGAGCAGTACTTC. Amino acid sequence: CASSTRTSGGEDEQYF.

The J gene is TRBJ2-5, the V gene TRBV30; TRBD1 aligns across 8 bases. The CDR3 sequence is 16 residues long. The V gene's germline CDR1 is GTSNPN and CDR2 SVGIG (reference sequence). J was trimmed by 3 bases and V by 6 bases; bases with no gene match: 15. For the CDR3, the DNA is TGTGCCTGTCGGACAGGGTACGTTTACGGGGAAGAGACCCAGTACTTC. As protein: CACRTGYVYGEETQYF.

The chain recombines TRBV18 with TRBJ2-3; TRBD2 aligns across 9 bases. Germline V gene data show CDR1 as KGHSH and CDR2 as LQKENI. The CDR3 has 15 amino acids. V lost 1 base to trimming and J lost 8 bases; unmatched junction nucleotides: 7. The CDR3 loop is CASSPLISGGGTQYF. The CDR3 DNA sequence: TGTGCCAGCTCACCACTCATTAGCGGGGGAGGTACGCAGTATTTT.

CDR3 residues: CASSSLDRIAGGPRNEQFF. CDR3 coding DNA: TGTGCCAGCAGCTCCCTAGATCGGATAGCGGGGGGGCCTCGAAATGAGCAGTTCTTC. The chain is built from TRBV11-2 and TRBJ2-1, with 11 nucleotides matching TRBD2. V trimming: 4 bases; J trimming: 7 bases; junction bases outside the gene matches: 18. Looked up from germline, CDR1 is SGHAT and CDR2 is FQNNGV. The CDR3 has 19 amino acids.